This T cell receptor beta chain is from a study of T-cell reconstitution after alpha-beta-depleted transplantation in children. The CDR3 is 14 residues long. Trimming removed 5 bases at V and 8 bases at J, with 15 bases between. Germline V lookup: CDR1 MNHNS, CDR2 SASEGT. Study conclusions and caveats: In patients about two months after transplant, alpha-beta T cells reportedly arose from several hundred expanded graft clones. Hyperexpanded clones declined; after one year, newly produced T cells mostly supplied diversity. There were some patients whose high TCRbeta diversity at day 60 came from surviving recipient T cells and thymic progenitors.

This clonotype turned up a few times. The antigen is unknown. Preparation of the TCRbeta library used unique molecular identifiers. TCRdb called the PCR reads again in MiXCR, with one record for every CDR3 protein. The sample records about 250,000 distinct CDR3 sequences, about 24% being singletons. This sequence originates from a female patient aged 2-10 years who had a stem cell transplant for congenital amegakaryocytic thrombocytopenia, so the T cells may come from the graft donor. Sequenced material: PBMCs, mostly from graft donor cells, taken 360 days after TCRalphabeta/CD19-depleted stem cell transplant. The J gene is TRBJ1-4, the V gene TRBV6-1; no reliable D call. Written as DNA, the CDR3 is TGTGCCAGCAGTCATCAAGAAGCTGTAGAAAAACTGTTTTTT. Its protein product is CASSHQEAVEKLFF.